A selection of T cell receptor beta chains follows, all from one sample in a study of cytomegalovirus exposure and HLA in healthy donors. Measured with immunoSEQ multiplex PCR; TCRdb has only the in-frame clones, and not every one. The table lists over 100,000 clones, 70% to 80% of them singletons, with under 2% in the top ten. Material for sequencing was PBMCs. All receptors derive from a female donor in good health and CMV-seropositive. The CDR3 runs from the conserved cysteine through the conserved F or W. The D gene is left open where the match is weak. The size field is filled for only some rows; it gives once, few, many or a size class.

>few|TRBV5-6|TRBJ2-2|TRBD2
CASSSATSGSGTGELFF
TGTGCCAGCAGCTCTGCTACTAGCGGGAGTGGTACCGGGGAGCTGTTTTTT
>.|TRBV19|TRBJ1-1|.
CASSAYDRLNTEAFF
TGTGCCAGTAGTGCCTACGACAGACTGAACACTGAAGCTTTCTTT
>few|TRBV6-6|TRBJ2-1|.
CASSYWQSFDNEQFF
TGTGCCAGCAGTTACTGGCAGTCCTTCGACAATGAGCAGTTCTTC
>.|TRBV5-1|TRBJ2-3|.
CASSLGGVEDTQYF
TGCGCCAGCAGCTTGGGCGGGGTCGAAGATACGCAGTATTTT
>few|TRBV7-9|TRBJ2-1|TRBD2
CASRPRGGEQFF
TGTGCCAGCAGGCCCCGGGGGGGTGAGCAGTTCTTC
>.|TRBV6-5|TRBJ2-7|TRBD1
CASSYLGTGVYEQYF
TGTGCCAGCAGTTACCTCGGGACAGGGGTTTACGAGCAGTACTTC
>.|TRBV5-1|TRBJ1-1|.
CASRVTPDTEAFF
TGCGCCAGCAGAGTGACACCAGACACTGAAGCTTTCTTT
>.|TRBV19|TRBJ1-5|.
CASSVRDNSNQPQHF
TGTGCCAGTAGTGTCCGGGACAATAGCAATCAGCCCCAGCATTTT
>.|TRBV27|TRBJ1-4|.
CASGIYSTNEKLFF
TGTGCCAGCGGTATCTATTCAACTAATGAAAAACTGTTTTTT
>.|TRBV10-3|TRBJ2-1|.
CAISEGQYNEQFF
TGTGCCATCAGTGAGGGACAGTACAATGAGCAGTTCTTC
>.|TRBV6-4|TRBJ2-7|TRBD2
CASSDFNGGGTSGGSYEQYF
TGTGCCAGCAGTGACTTTAACGGGGGAGGGACTAGCGGGGGATCCTACGAGCAGTACTTC
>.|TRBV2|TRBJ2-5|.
CATGESFLGTQYF
TGTGCCACCGGAGAGAGTTTTTTGGGGACCCAGTACTTC
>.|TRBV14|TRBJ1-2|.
CASSQGLDSYYGYTF
TGTGCCAGCAGCCAAGGCTTAGACAGCTACTATGGCTACACCTTC
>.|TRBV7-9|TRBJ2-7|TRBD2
CSSSGSPKSYEQYF
TGTTCCAGCAGCGGGAGCCCCAAATCCTACGAGCAGTACTTC
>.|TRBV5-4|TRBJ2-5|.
CASNQGTMVETQYF
TGTGCCAGCAACCAAGGGACAATGGTTGAGACCCAGTACTTC